This is a list of T cell receptor beta chains from one sample in a study of blood T cell repertoires in COVID-19. The table came from immunoSEQ multiplex PCR; TCRdb's copy has only in-frame clones and leaves some out. The repertoire includes 150,000 or so clones, roughly 87% of them detected once, and 8.4% sits in the top ten. Input material: peripheral blood. All receptors come from a woman aged 70 to 79 with acute or convalescent COVID-19. CDR3s include the opening cysteine and the closing phenylalanine or tryptophan. D genes are given only for firm matches. The size field is filled for only some rows; it gives once, few, many or a size class.

>TRBD2|TRBJ2-2|.|TRBV7-3
TGTGCCAGCAGCCCGGGGACTAGCACCGGGGAGCTGTTTTTT
CASSPGTSTGELFF
>.|TRBJ1-2|.|TRBV7-9
TGTGCCAGCAGCTCGACTGCGACAGCGCTCACCTATGGCTACACCTTC
CASSSTATALTYGYTF
>TRBD2|TRBJ2-1|once|TRBV7-2
TGTGCCAGCAGCCAAACCCCTCTAGCGGGGGGGTTGGTCAATGAGCAGTTCTTC
CASSQTPLAGGLVNEQFF
>TRBD2|TRBJ2-7|.|TRBV2
TGTGCCAGCAAACTAGCGGCAATTTACGAGCAGTACTTC
CASKLAAIYEQYF
>.|TRBJ1-1|once|TRBV23-1
TGCGCCAGCCTTCCGGGACAATTGAACACTGAAGCTTTCTTT
CASLPGQLNTEAFF
>TRBD1|TRBJ2-1|.|TRBV9
TGTGCCAGCAGCGTAGCCGGGACAGGGGCCTACAATGAGCAGTTCTTC
CASSVAGTGAYNEQFF
>TRBD2|TRBJ2-1|.|TRBV11-1
TGTGCCAGCAGCCCCGGACTAGCGGGGGTCCTCAATGAGCAGTTCTTC
CASSPGLAGVLNEQFF
>TRBD1|TRBJ1-4|.|TRBV4-2
TGTGCCAGCAGCCCCGACCGGACAGGGCAGGGTAATGAAAAACTGTTTTTT
CASSPDRTGQGNEKLFF
>.|TRBJ1-2|.|TRBV15
TGTGCCACCAGCAGTCTCGGTGGGGTGACCGCGGGCTATGGCTACACCTTC
CATSSLGGVTAGYGYTF
>.|TRBJ2-7|.|TRBV2
TGTGCCAGCATTAGCGGATGGTACGAGCAGTACTTC
CASISGWYEQYF
>.|TRBJ1-2|.|TRBV29-1
TGCAGCGTTGTTCGAGGCCCTAACTATGGCTACACCTTC
CSVVRGPNYGYTF
>.|TRBJ1-1|.|TRBV28
TGTGCCAGCAGTTTCACCACTTCTGTTGAAGCTTTCTTT
CASSFTTSVEAFF
>TRBD2|TRBJ2-2|.|TRBV5-4
TGTGCCAGCAGCTCTACTAGCGGGAAAAACACCGGGGAGCTGTTTTTT
CASSSTSGKNTGELFF
>TRBD1|TRBJ2-5|.|TRBV30
TGTGCCTGGGCTCCCGGGACAGGGGGCCAAGAGACCCAGTACTTC
CAWAPGTGGQETQYF
>TRBD2|TRBJ2-3|.|TRBV25-1
TGTGCCAGCAGTGAGCGGGGGGGCCGAGATACGCAGTATTTT
CASSERGGRDTQYF
>.|TRBJ1-1|once|TRBV6-5
TGTGCCAGCAGTCGCAGGGTTGGGGTCACTGAAGCTTTCTTT
CASSRRVGVTEAFF
>.|TRBJ2-2|.|TRBV4-2
TGTGCCAGCAGCCAAGATGACGGGGGATCCACCGGGGAGCTGTTTTTT
CASSQDDGGSTGELFF
>TRBD2|TRBJ2-3|.|TRBV19
TGTGCCAGTAGTAAGCGGACTAGCGGGGGGGTGGATACGCAGTATTTT
CASSKRTSGGVDTQYF
>.|TRBJ1-5|.|TRBV2
TGTGCCAGCAGCGGGGACAATCAGCCCCAGCATTTT
CASSGDNQPQHF
>TRBD1|TRBJ1-2|.|TRBV5-3
TGTGCCAGAAGCTTGTCGCGACAGGGGGCGGATGGCTACACCTTC
CARSLSRQGADGYTF
>.|TRBJ2-3|.|TRBV5-4
TGTGCCAGCAGACCGGACTTGCTTGCTATCACAGATACGCAGTATTTT
CASRPDLLAITDTQYF
>.|TRBJ1-1|.|TRBV12-2
TGTGCAAGTCGCTTGGAGGACAGGGGGAGCACTGAAGCTTTCTTT
CASRLEDRGSTEAFF
>TRBD1|TRBJ2-7|.|TRBV28
TGTGCCAGCAGTTTTCACTCCGGGACAGGGATTGAGCAGTACTTC
CASSFHSGTGIEQYF
>.|TRBJ1-4|.|TRBV28
TGTGCCAGCAGCCCCCTGGGAGCAGTAGGGGAAAAACTGTTTTTT
CASSPLGAVGEKLFF
>TRBD2|TRBJ2-3|.|TRBV7-8
TGTGCCAGCAGCACCCGGACTAGCGGGAGGGCCGGGACAGATACGCAGTATTTT
CASSTRTSGRAGTDTQYF
>.|TRBJ2-5|.|TRBV10-3
TGTGCCATCAGTGGACGGGGAGAGACCCAGTACTTC
CAISGRGETQYF
>TRBD1|TRBJ2-1|.|TRBV6-5
TGTGCCACCGGGACAGGGATGGTCAATGAGCAGTTCTTC
CATGTGMVNEQFF
>TRBD1|TRBJ1-6|.|TRBV7-2
TGTGCCAGCAGCGCGGGACAGGGGGTACGAAATTCACCCCTCCACTTT
CASSAGQGVRNSPLHF
>.|TRBJ1-1|.|TRBV28
TGTGCCAGCAGTTTGGCAGGGTCCCGGGACACTGAAGCTTTCTTT
CASSLAGSRDTEAFF
>.|TRBJ1-1|.|TRBV5-4
TGTGCCAGCAGCTTGTTAGCGGGGGGGAATTTGAACACTGAAGCTTTCTTT
CASSLLAGGNLNTEAFF
>TRBD2|TRBJ2-3|.|TRBV4-3
TGCGCCAGCAGCCAGCTAGCGGTGGGAGATACGCAGTATTTT
CASSQLAVGDTQYF
>TRBD2|TRBJ2-7|.|TRBV6-2/TRBV6-3
TGTGCCAGCAGCCCGACTAGCCGCGAGCAGTACTTC
CASSPTSREQYF
>TRBD1|TRBJ1-1|.|TRBV19
TGTGCCAGTAGTTTGGGGACAGTCACTGAAGCTTTCTTT
CASSLGTVTEAFF
>TRBD2|TRBJ2-1|few|TRBV19
TGTGCCAGTAGTATGGGCCGACTAGCGGGGAACCTCGAGGGGGGCAATGAGCAGTTCTTC
CASSMGRLAGNLEGGNEQFF
>TRBD1|TRBJ1-1|.|TRBV18
TGTGCCAGCTCACGAGCAGGGACAGAGAACACTGAAGCTTTCTTT
CASSRAGTENTEAFF
>.|TRBJ2-7|.|TRBV5-4
TGTGCCAGCAGCTTGGACAGGGCTTACGAGCAGTACTTC
CASSLDRAYEQYF
>.|TRBJ2-1|.|TRBV11-3
TGTGCCAGCAGTGATGATCCGCTAAACAATGAGCAGTTCTTC
CASSDDPLNNEQFF
>TRBD1|TRBJ1-1|once|TRBV11-2
TGTGCCAGCAGCCATCTACCGGGACAGGGGGCGCTTATCGGGCCTGAAGCTTTCTTT
CASSHLPGQGALIGPEAFF
>.|TRBJ2-3|.|TRBV19
TGTGCCAGTAGTAACGGTAGAGGGAGCACAGATACGCAGTATTTT
CASSNGRGSTDTQYF
>.|TRBJ2-2|few|TRBV20-1
TGCAGTGCTAGTAGGGGGGGACTATCCGGGGAGCTGTTTTTT
CSASRGGLSGELFF
>TRBD1|TRBJ1-6|.|TRBV5-4
TGTGCCAGCAGCTTTGAGACAGGGGACCCCCTCCACTTT
CASSFETGDPLHF
>.|TRBJ1-5|once|TRBV7-8
TGTGCCAGCAGCTGGGGAGGAATTGGCAATCAGCCCCAGCATTTT
CASSWGGIGNQPQHF
>.|TRBJ1-1|.|TRBV3-1/TRBV3-2
TGTGCCAGCAGCTTAACAGGGAGCACTGAAGCTTTCTTT
CASSLTGSTEAFF
>.|TRBJ1-2|.|TRBV5-1
TGCGCCAGCAGCCTAACCAGGGATGGCTACACCTTC
CASSLTRDGYTF
>TRBD1|TRBJ1-2|.|TRBV10-3
TGTGCCAACTCCAGGGGGCCGGAGGGTGGCTACACCTTC
CANSRGPEGGYTF
>.|TRBJ2-7|.|TRBV11-2
TGTGCCAGCAGTTATAGCAGGGTAGACCACGAGCAGTACTTC
CASSYSRVDHEQYF
>.|TRBJ2-3|.|TRBV5-1
TGCGCCAGCCGGGACTTCTTGAGCACAGATACGCAGTATTTT
CASRDFLSTDTQYF
>TRBD1|TRBJ1-6|.|TRBV4-3
TGCGCCAGCAGCCCCCATTTGCGGGACAGGTCTAATTCACCCCTCCACTTT
CASSPHLRDRSNSPLHF
>.|TRBJ1-4|.|TRBV5-1
TGTGCCAGCAGTTTCCGGACAGATGCCGAAAAACTGTTTTTT
CASSFRTDAEKLFF
>.|TRBJ1-6|.|TRBV27
TGTGCCAGCAGTTTAGGGAGCCGGGACAACACGCGCTCCTATAATTCACCCCTCCACTTT
CASSLGSRDNTRSYNSPLHF
>TRBD1|TRBJ1-6|.|TRBV6-5
TGTGCCAGCAGTCGACAGGGCCTATCACCCCTCCACTTT
CASSRQGLSPLHF
>.|TRBJ2-3|once|TRBV7-3
TGTGCCAGCAGCAGAAGCAGCACAGATACGCAGTATTTT
CASSRSSTDTQYF
>TRBD1|TRBJ2-2|.|TRBV9
TGTGCCAGCAGCCTGACAGGGTCTAACACCGGGGAGCTGTTTTTT
CASSLTGSNTGELFF
>.|TRBJ2-3|.|TRBV11-3
TGTGCCAGCAGCCCCCGACAGGGAGGCTTAGATACGCAGTATTTT
CASSPRQGGLDTQYF
>.|TRBJ1-1|.|TRBV18
TGTGCCAGCTCACCACGGGAGTTGGTCACTGAAGCTTTCTTT
CASSPRELVTEAFF
>.|TRBJ1-3|.|TRBV7-2
TGTGCCAGCAGCTTAGATCGGGAAAACACCATATATTTT
CASSLDRENTIYF
>.|TRBJ2-5|.|TRBV6-2/TRBV6-3
TGTGCCAGCAGTACTCATGCGGAGACCCAGTACTTC
CASSTHAETQYF